This T cell receptor beta chain derives from a study of blood T cell repertoires in COVID-19. Study-wide context: PBMCs, B-cell-depleted T cells, or T cells were the source of the cDNA or gDNA that made up the material.

Per the original methods: Amplification of reference gene primers was used by the study to estimate nucleated cell counts. Sequencing used immunoSEQ multiplex PCR; TCRdb keeps in-frame clones, though not all of them. The D gene and trimming were derived from the DNA, and the V and J assignments and clone size from that table. This sample has 73,000 or so clones, with roughly 80% found just once. The CDR3 has 14 amino acids. Trimming pared 3 bases from V and 2 bases from J, leaving 11 bases between. Germline lookup yields CDR1 KGHSH and CDR2 LQKENI. The sequence was collected from a woman aged 60-75 years with acute or convalescent COVID-19. The chain combines TRBV18 with TRBJ2-7; D possibly corresponds to TRBD1 (5 bases). The source material was peripheral blood. The CDR3 DNA is TGTGCCAGCTCACCTCAGGGAAGCACCTACGAGCAGTACTTC. Translated: CASSPQGSTYEQYF. The whole variable domain, remainder taken from reference TRBV18 and TRBJ2-7, is NAGVMQNPRHLVRRRGQEARLRCSPMKGHSHVYWYRQLPEEGLKFMVYLQKENIIDESGMPKERFSAEFPKEGPSILRIQQVVRGDSAAYFCASSPQGSTYEQYFGPGTRLTVT.